This T cell receptor beta chain was captured in a study of CD8 T cells in ankylosing spondylitis. The CDR3 loop spans 16 amino acids. V was clipped by 5 bases and J by 1 base; unmatched bases: 9. Of note for this clonotype: The antigen remains unidentified.

Generation of TCR beta libraries employed quantitative 5'-RACE incorporating molecular barcodes. TCRdb independently ran MiXCR on the 5' RACE reads; one entry per CDR3 protein. The sample lists over 700,000 distinct CDR3 sequences, about 20% seen once, with around a fifth in the top ten. Study findings and constraints: Within peripheral blood, clones linked to disease were CD8+ and relatively rare. Reportedly, significant enrichment of disease-linked clones occurred in matched ankylosing spondylitis synovial fluid. Seven or eight highly homologous variants formed a TCR beta motif that appeared characteristic of ankylosing spondylitis blood. Earlier authors reported some of these motif variants in reactive arthritis synovial fluid and blood.

The source material was blood, either unsorted or a sorted T cell fraction (not recorded which). This sequence originates from a male donor with ankylosing spondylitis. The chain has TRBV12-3 or TRBV12-4 and TRBJ1-1; 8 bases match TRBD1. The CDR3 here is CASSTIDRGSNTEAFF. CDR3 bases: TGTGCCAGCAGTACCATCGACAGGGGCTCGAACACTGAAGCTTTCTTT.